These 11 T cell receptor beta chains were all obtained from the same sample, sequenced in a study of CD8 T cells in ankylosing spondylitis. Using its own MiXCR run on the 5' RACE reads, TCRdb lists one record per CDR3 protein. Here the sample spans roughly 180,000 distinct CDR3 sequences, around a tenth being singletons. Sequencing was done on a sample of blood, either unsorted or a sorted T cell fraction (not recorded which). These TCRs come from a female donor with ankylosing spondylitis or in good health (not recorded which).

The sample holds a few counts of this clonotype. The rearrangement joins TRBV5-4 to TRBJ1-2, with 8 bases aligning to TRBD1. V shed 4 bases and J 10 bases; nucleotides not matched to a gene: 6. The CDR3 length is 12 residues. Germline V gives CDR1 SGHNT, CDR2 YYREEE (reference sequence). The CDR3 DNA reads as TGTGCCAGCAGCCCGACAGGGGCCACCTACACCTTC. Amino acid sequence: CASSPTGATYTF.

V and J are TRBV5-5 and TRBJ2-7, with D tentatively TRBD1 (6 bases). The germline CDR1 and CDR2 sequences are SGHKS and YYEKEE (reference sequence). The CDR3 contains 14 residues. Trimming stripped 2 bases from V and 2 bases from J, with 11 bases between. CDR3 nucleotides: TGTGCCAGCAGCTTCGGCAGGGGCCCCTACGAGCAGTACTTC. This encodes CASSFGRGPYEQYF.

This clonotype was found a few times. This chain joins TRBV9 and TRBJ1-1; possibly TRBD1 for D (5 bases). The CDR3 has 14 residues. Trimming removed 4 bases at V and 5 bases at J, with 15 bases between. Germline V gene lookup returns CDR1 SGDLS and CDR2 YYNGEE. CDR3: CASSTEVGGTEAFF. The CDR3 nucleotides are TGTGCCAGCAGCACGGAGGTGGGGGGGACTGAAGCTTTCTTT.

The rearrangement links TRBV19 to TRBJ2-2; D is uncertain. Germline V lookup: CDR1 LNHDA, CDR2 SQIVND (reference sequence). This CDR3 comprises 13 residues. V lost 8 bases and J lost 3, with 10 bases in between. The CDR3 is CASASPYTGELFF. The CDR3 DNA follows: TGTGCCAGTGCGTCGCCGTACACCGGGGAGCTGTTTTTT.

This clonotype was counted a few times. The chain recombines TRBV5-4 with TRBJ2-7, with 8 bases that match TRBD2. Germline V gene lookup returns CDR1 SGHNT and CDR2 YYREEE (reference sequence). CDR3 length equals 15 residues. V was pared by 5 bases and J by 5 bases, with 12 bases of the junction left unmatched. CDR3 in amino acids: CASSSLAGRGNEQYF. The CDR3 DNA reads TGTGCCAGCAGTTCCTTAGCGGGAAGGGGGAACGAGCAGTACTTC.

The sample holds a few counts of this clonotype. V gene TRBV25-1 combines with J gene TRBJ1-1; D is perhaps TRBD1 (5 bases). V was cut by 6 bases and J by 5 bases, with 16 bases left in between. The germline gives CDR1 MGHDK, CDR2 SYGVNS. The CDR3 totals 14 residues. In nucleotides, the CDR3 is TGTGCCAGCAGCCGGGGGGGGGGAGAGACTGAAGCTTTCTTT. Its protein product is CASSRGGGETEAFF.

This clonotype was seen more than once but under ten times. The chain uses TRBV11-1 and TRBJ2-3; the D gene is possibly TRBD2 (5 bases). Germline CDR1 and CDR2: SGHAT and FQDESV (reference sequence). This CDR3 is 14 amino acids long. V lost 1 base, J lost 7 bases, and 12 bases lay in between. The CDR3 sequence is CASSLVGERHTQYF. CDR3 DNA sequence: TGTGCCAGCAGCTTAGTGGGAGAAAGGCATACGCAGTATTTT.

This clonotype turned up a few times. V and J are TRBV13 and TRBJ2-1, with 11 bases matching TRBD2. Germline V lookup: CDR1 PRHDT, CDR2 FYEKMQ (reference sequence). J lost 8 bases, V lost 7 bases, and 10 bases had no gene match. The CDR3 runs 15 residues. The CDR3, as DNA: TGTGCCAGCAAGGTGCGCCCTAGCGGGAGGCATGAGCAGTTCTTC. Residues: CASKVRPSGRHEQFF.

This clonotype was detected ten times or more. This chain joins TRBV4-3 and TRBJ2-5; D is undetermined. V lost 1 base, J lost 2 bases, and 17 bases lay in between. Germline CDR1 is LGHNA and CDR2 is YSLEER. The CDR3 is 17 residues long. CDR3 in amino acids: CASSQGVVRSRQETQYF. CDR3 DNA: TGCGCCAGCAGCCAAGGGGTTGTCCGTAGCCGTCAAGAGACCCAGTACTTC.

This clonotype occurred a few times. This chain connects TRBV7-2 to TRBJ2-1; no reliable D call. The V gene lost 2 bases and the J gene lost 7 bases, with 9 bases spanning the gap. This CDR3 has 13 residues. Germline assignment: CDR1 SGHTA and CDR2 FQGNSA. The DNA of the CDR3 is TGTGCCAGCAGCTTATGGGTCGAAAATGAGCAGTTCTTC. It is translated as CASSLWVENEQFF.

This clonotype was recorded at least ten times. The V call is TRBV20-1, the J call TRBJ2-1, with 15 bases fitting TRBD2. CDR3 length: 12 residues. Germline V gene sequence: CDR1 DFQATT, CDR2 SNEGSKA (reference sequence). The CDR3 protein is CSGLAGGNEQFF. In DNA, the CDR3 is TGCAGCGGACTAGCGGGAGGGAATGAGCAGTTCTTC.